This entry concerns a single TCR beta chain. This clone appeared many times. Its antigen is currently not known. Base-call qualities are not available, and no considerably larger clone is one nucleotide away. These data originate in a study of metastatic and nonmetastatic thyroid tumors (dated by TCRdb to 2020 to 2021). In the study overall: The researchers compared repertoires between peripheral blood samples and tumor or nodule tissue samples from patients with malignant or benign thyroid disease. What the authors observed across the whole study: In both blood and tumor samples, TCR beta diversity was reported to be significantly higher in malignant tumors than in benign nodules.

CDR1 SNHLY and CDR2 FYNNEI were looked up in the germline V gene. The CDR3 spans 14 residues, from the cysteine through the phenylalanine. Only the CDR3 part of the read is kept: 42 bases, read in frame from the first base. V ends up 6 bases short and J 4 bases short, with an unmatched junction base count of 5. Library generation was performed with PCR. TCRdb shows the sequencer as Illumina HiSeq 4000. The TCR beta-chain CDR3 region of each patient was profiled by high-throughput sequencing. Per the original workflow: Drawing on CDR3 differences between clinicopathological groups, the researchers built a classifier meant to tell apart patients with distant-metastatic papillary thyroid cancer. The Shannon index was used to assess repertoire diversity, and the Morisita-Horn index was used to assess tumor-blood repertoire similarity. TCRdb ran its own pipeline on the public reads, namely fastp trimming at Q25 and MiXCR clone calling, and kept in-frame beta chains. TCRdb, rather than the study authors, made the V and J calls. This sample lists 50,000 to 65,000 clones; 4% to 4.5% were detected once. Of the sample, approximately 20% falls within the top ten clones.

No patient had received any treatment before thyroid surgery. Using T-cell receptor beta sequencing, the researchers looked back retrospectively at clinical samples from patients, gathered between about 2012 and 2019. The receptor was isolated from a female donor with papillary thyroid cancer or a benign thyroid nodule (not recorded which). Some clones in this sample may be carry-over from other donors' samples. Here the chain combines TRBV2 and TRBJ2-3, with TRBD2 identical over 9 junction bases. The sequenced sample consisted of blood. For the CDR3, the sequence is CASSFSGRSDTQYF. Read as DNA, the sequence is TGTGCCAGCAGCTTTAGCGGGAGATCAGATACGCAGTATTTT. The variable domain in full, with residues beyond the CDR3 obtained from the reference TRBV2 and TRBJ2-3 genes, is EPEVTQTPSHQVTQMGQEVILRCVPISNHLYFYWYRQILGQKVEFLVSFYNNEISEKSEIFDDQFSVERPDGSNFTLKIRSTKLEDSAMYFCASSFSGRSDTQYFGPGTRLTVL.